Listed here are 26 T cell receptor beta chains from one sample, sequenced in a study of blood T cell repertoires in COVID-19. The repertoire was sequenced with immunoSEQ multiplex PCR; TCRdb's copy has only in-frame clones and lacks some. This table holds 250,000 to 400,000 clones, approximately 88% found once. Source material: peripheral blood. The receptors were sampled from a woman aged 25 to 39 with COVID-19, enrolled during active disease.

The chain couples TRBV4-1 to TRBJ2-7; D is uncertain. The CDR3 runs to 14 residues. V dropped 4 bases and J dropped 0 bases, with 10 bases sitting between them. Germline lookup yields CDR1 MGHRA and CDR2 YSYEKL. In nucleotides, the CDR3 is TGCGCCAGCAGCCCCCTAGAAAGCTCCTACGAGCAGTACTTC. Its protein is CASSPLESSYEQYF.

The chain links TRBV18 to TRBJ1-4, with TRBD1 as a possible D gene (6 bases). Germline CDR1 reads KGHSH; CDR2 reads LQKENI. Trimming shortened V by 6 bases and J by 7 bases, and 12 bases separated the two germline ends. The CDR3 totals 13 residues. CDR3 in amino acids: CASSSGQSEKLFF. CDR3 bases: TGTGCCAGCTCTTCCGGACAGAGTGAAAAACTGTTTTTT.

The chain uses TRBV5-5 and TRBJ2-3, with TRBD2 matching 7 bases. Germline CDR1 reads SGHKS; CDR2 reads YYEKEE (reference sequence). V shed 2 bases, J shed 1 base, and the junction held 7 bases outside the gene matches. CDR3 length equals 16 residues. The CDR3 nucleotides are TGTGCCAGCAGCTTAACGACTAGCACACGCACAGATACGCAGTATTTT. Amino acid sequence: CASSLTTSTRTDTQYF.

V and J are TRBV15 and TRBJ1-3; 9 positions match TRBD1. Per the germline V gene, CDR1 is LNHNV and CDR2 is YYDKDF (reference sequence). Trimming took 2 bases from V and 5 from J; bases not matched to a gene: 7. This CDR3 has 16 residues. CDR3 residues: CATSRRTGASRNTIYF. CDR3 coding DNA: TGTGCCACCAGCAGACGGACAGGGGCAAGTCGAAACACCATATATTTT.

CDR3 amino acids: CASSQVAGTGNTIYF. The CDR3 DNA sequence: TGTGCCAGCAGCCAAGTCGCAGGGACTGGAAACACCATATATTTT. The chain employs TRBV14 and TRBJ1-3; TRBD1 might be the D (5 bases). Germline V gene lookup returns CDR1 SGHDN and CDR2 FVKESK. The germline V and J ends were trimmed by 1 base and 2 bases, with 9 bases remaining between them. CDR3 length: 15 amino acids.

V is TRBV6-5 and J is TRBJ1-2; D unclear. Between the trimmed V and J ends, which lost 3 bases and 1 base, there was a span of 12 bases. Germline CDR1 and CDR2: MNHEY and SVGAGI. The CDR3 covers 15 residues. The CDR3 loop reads CASSYSGRLNYGYTF. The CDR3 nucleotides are TGTGCCAGCAGTTATAGCGGCAGACTTAACTATGGCTACACCTTC.

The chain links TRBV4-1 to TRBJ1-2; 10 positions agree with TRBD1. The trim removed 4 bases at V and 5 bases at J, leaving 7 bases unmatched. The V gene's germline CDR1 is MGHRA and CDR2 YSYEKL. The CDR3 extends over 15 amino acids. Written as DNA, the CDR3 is TGCGCCAGCAGCCTGGGACAGGGGACCGATTATGGCTACACCTTC. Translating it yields CASSLGQGTDYGYTF.

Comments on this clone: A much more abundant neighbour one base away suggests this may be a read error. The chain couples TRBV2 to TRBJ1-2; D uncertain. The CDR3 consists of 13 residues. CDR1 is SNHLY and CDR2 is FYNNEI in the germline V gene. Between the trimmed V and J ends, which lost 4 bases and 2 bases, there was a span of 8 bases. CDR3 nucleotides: TGTGCCAGCAGTGTAAACAGAAACTATGGCTACACCTTC. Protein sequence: CASSVNRNYGYTF.

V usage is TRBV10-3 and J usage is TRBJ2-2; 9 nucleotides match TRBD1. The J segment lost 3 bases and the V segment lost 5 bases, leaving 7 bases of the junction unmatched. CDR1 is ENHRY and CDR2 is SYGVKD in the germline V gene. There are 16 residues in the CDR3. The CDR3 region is CAISISGTGYTGELFF. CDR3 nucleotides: TGTGCCATCAGTATATCCGGGACAGGGTACACCGGGGAGCTGTTTTTT.

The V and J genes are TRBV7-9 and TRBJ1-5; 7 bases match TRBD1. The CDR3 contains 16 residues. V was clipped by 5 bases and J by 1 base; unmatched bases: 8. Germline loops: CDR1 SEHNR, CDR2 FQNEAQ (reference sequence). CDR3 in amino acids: CASSPLQGGSNQPQHF. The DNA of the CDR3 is TGTGCCAGCAGCCCTCTCCAAGGGGGCAGCAATCAGCCCCAGCATTTT.

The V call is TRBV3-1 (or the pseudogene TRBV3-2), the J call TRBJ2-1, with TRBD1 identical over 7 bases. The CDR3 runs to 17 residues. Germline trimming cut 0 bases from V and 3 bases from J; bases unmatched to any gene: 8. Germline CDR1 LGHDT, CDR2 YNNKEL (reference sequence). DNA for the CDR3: TGTGCCAGCAGCCAAGAAGGGACAGACAGGTTCTACAATGAGCAGTTCTTC. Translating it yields CASSQEGTDRFYNEQFF.

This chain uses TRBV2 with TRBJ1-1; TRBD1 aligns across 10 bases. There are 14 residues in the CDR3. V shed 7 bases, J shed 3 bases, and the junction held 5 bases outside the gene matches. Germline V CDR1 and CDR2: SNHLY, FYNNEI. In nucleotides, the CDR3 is TGTGCCAGCACAGGACAGGGGGTGGACACTGAAGCTTTCTTT. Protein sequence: CASTGQGVDTEAFF.

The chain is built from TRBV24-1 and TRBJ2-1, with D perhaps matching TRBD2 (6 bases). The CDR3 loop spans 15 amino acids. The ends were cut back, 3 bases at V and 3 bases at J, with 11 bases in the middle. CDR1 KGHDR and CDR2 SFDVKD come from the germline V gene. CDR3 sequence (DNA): TGTGCCACCAGTGATCGGGGGAAAAACTACAATGAGCAGTTCTTC. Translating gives CATSDRGKNYNEQFF.

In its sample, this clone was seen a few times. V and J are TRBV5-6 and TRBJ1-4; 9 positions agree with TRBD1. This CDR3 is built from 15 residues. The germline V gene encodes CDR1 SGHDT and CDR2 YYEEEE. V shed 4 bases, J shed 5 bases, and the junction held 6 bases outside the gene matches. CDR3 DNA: TGTGCCAGCAGCCCGGCTGGGACAGGGAATGAAAAACTGTTTTTT. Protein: CASSPAGTGNEKLFF.

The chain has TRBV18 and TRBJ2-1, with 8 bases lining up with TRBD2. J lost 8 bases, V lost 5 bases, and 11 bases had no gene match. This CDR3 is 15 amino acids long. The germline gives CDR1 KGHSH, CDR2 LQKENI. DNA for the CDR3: TGTGCCAGCTCATACCGGGGGGGCCCCTCGGATGAGCAGTTCTTC. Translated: CASSYRGGPSDEQFF.

DNA of the CDR3: TGTGCCAGCAGCCCGGACAGGGTGGGCTACGAGCAGTACTTC. It yields the protein CASSPDRVGYEQYF. This rearrangement joins TRBV7-2 to TRBJ2-7, with 8 positions matching TRBD1. V shed 5 bases, J shed 3 bases, and the junction held 6 bases outside the gene matches. Germline lookup yields CDR1 SGHTA and CDR2 FQGNSA. The CDR3 is made up of 14 amino acids.

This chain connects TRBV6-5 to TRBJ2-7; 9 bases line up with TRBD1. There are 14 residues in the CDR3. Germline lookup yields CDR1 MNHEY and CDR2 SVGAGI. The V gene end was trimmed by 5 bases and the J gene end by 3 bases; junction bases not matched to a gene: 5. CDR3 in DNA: TGTGCCAGCAGTCGGACAGGGGCGGGCTACGAGCAGTACTTC. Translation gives CASSRTGAGYEQYF.

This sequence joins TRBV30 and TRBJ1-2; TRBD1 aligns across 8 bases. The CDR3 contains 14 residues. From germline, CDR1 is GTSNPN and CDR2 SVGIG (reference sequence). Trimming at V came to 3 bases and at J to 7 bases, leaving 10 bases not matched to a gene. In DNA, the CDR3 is TGTGCCTGGAGGGGGGCGACAGGGGCCGGTGGCTACACCTTC. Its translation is CAWRGATGAGGYTF. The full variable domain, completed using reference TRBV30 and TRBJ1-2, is SQTIHQWPATLVQPVGSPLSLECTVEGTSNPNLYWYRQAAGRGLQLLFYSVGIGQISSEVPQNLSASRPQDRQFILSSKKLLLSDSGFYLCAWRGATGAGGYTFGSGTRLTVV.

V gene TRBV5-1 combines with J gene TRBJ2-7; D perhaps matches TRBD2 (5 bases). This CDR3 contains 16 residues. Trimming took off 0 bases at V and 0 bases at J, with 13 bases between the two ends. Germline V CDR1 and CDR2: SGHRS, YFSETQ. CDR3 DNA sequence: TGCGCCAGCAGCTTGGAGGAGGAGTTGAGCTCCTACGAGCAGTACTTC. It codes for CASSLEEELSSYEQYF.

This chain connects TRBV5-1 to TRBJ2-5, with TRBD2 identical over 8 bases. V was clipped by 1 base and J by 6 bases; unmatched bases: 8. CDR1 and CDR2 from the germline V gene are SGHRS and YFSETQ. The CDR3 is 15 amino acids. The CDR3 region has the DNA TGCGCCAGCAGCTTGAGTGTCGGGGGGGCGAAGACCCAGTACTTC. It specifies CASSLSVGGAKTQYF.

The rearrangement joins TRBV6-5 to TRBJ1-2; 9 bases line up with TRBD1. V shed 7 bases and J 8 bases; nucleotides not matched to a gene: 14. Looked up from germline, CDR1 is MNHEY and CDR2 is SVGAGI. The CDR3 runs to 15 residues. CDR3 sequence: CASINGQGNFRGYTF. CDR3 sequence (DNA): TGTGCCAGCATTAACGGACAGGGGAATTTTAGGGGCTACACCTTC.

In nucleotides, the CDR3 is TGTGCCAGCAGCGGGGACAGTAATGAAAAACTGTTTTTT. This gives the protein CASSGDSNEKLFF. The V call is TRBV6-5, the J call TRBJ1-4, with TRBD1 matching 7 bases. Germline loops: CDR1 MNHEY, CDR2 SVGAGI. This CDR3 contains 13 residues. Trimming cost V 6 bases and J 4 bases; bases outside gene matches: 2.

The CDR3 region is CASSALTGGNSPLHF. CDR3 DNA sequence: TGTGCCAGTAGTGCCCTGACAGGGGGTAATTCACCCCTCCACTTT. The chain employs TRBV19 and TRBJ1-6, with 9 nucleotides matching TRBD1. With 5 bases clipped from V and 6 bases from J, the junction kept 5 bases outside the gene matches. CDR3 length: 15 residues. Germline V gene lookup returns CDR1 LNHDA and CDR2 SQIVND (reference sequence).

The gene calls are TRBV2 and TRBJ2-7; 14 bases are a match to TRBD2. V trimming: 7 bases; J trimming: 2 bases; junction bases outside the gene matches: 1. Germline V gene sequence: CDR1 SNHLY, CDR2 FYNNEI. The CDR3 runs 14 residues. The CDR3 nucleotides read TGTGCCAGCAAGGGACTAGCGGGGGCCTACGAGCAGTACTTC. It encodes CASKGLAGAYEQYF.

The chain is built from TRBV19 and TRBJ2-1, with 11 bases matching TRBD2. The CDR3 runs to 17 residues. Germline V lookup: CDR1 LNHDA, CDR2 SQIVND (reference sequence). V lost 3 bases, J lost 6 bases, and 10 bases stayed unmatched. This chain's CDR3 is CASSIESSGGPLNEQFF. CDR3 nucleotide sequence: TGTGCCAGTAGTATCGAGTCTAGCGGGGGGCCCCTCAATGAGCAGTTCTTC.

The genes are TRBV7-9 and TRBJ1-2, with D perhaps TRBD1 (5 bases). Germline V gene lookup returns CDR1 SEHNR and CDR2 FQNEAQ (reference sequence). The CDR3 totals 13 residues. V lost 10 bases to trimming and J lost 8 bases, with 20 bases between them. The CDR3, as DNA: TGTGCCATCCCGACAGTGGACCTCCACGGCTACACCTTC. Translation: CAIPTVDLHGYTF.